This T cell receptor (beta chain) was captured by sequencing in a study of blood T cells in healthy people across ages. With 0 bases removed from V and 3 bases from J, the gap between germline ends came to 8 bases. The CDR3 contains 15 residues. The germline V gene has CDR1 LGHNA and CDR2 YSLEER. Then a second PCR, running roughly 6 to 11 cycles, was carried out with a sample-barcoded 5' primer and a J-beta primer mix. The study obtained at least 3 million CDR3-containing paired-end reads from every sample. MiXCR was run by TCRdb on the 5' RACE reads, yielding one entry per CDR3 protein. The sample includes 2 million or so distinct CDR3 sequences, around half of them seen just once.

The TCR was taken from a woman aged 40 to 49 in good health. The rearrangement joins TRBV4-3 to TRBJ2-2, with a weak D call TRBD2 (5 bases). The sample taken for sequencing was blood. The chain's CDR3 is CASSQEAVYTGELFF. The CDR3 coding sequence is TGCGCCAGCAGCCAAGAAGCGGTGTACACCGGGGAGCTGTTTTTT.